The clone carrying this T cell receptor (beta chain) was detected only a few times. The antigen is not known. The sample is drawn from a study of T-cell reconstitution after alpha-beta-depleted transplantation in children. Study findings and constraints: When one year had passed after transplant, most T-cell counts and diversity came from newly produced T cells. Two months or so post-transplant, alpha-beta T cells reportedly derived from several hundred expanded graft clones. Surviving recipient T cells and intrathymic progenitors accounted for some patients' high TCRbeta diversity at day 60.

V lost 6 bases and J lost 4, with 9 bases in between. Germline V gives CDR1 SGHTA, CDR2 FQGNSA. The CDR3 loop spans 12 amino acids. The TCRbeta library was prepared with unique molecular identifiers. TCRdb re-called the PCR reads through MiXCR, storing one row per CDR3 protein. The repertoire holds more than 400,000 distinct CDR3 sequences, approximately 10% seen once, with 12% to 15% in the top ten. The clonotype was recovered from a female patient aged 2 to 10 who had a stem cell transplant for aplastic anemia, so the T cells may come from the graft donor. The J gene is TRBJ1-1, the V gene TRBV7-2; D remains ambiguous. The starting material was PBMCs, mostly from graft donor cells, obtained 180 days after TCRalphabeta/CD19-depleted stem cell transplant. CDR3 amino acids: CASRTPPTEAFF. CDR3 coding DNA: TGTGCCAGCAGAACCCCCCCCACTGAAGCTTTCTTT.